Below are 28 T cell receptor beta chains sequenced from a single sample in a study of T cell clonality in common variable immunodeficiency. Clones were read by immunoSEQ multiplex PCR, and TCRdb kept only the in-frame ones, dropping some. The sample has 40,000 to 45,000 clones, none seen only once. The sample consisted of peripheral blood mononuclear cells. These receptors were taken from a person aged 18 to 75 in good health.

At least ten counts were recorded for this clone. The read ends 3 residues early relative to the CDR3; the germline J gene fills the gap. The chain combines TRBV29-1 with TRBJ1-1; possible D gene TRBD1, 5 bases. Germline V gene data show CDR1 as SQVTM and CDR2 as ANQGSEA. Trimming left V 6 bases short and J 6 bases short, with 17 bases between. This CDR3 comprises 13 residues. CDR3 loop: CSVAFPRGPEAFF. CDR3 bases read: TGCAGCGTCGCCTTCCCTAGGGGCCCTGAA.

This clone showed up many times. The covered CDR3 bases are TGTGCCTGCATCAGTCAGGTCCCTCCGGACACC. The encoded protein is CACISQVPPDT. The full CDR3 protein is CACISQVPPDTIYF. This sequence joins TRBV30 and TRBJ1-3; D uncertain. The read ends 3 residues early relative to the CDR3; the germline J gene fills the gap. This CDR3 contains 14 residues. Germline V gene data show CDR1 as GTSNPN and CDR2 as SVGIG (reference sequence). Between the trimmed V and J ends, which lost 6 bases and 8 bases, there was a span of 20 bases.

This clone has ten or more counts. CDR3 bases read: TGCGCCAGCAGCTCTAGGACTAGCGGGAGTGCAGACATT. Its translation is CASSSRTSGSADI. Given in full, the CDR3 is CASSSRTSGSADIQYF. The chain couples TRBV5-1 to TRBJ2-4, with 13 bases identical to TRBD2. The CDR3 end is not reached by the read, which stops 3 residues before it; the germline J gene fills it in. The trim removed 3 bases at V and 8 bases at J, leaving 8 bases unmatched. This CDR3 region has 16 residues. Germline lookup yields CDR1 SGHRS and CDR2 YFSETQ.

This clone has only a few counts. The CDR3 is cut off 3 residues early in the read; its end comes from the germline J gene. This same CDR3 is encoded by further DNA sequences in the sample. The J gene is TRBJ1-2, the V gene TRBV7-3; a weak D match, TRBD1 (5 bases). Per germline, CDR1 SGHTA and CDR2 FQGTGA. The CDR3 loop spans 13 amino acids. The CDR3 DNA, read in part, is TGTGCCAGCAGCTTAAAGGTGTCAGGGATA. It encodes CASSLKVSGI. The CDR3 in its entirety is CASSLKVSGIYTF.

This clone was counted ten times or more. Read data end 3 residues before the CDR3 end; the end is taken from the germline J gene. V and J are TRBV30 and TRBJ1-1; D not certain. Germline values: CDR1 GTSNPN, CDR2 SVGIG (reference sequence). The CDR3 sequence is 11 residues long. Trimming cost V 3 bases and J 3 bases, with 5 bases left between them. CDR3 sequence reads: CAWREDTEAFF. CDR3 DNA (partial): TGTGCCTGGAGAGAGGACACTGAA.

This clone was seen repeatedly, ten times or more. The missing CDR3 end, 3 residues past where the read stops, is filled in from the germline J gene. The chain is built from TRBV6-2 or TRBV6-3 and TRBJ1-4; D gene unclear. This CDR3 spans 14 amino acids. Trimming pared 2 bases from V and 7 bases from J, leaving 11 bases between. Germline V gene sequence: CDR1 MNHEY, CDR2 SVGEGT. CDR3 DNA (partial): TGTGCCAGCAGTTACGGCCGGGCGGGTGAAAAA. Translating it yields CASSYGRAGEK. The full CDR3 reads CASSYGRAGEKLFF.

There are many counts of this clone. The read is 3 residues too short to cover the CDR3 end, so that end is filled in from the germline J gene. The chain links TRBV20-1 to TRBJ2-7; 13 nucleotides match TRBD2. V gave up 5 bases and J gave up 6 bases; unmatched junction bases: 4. This CDR3 has 13 residues. Germline CDR1 and CDR2: DFQATT and SNEGSKA (reference sequence). CDR3 amino acids: CSASGLAGVEQYF. Partial CDR3 DNA: TGCAGTGCTTCAGGACTAGCGGGGGTCGAG.

Note on this clone: The sample has other DNA sequences that encode this CDR3 too. The sequenced CDR3 bases are TGTGCCTCGGCAGCTCAGAGACAGGGGGTCACTGAA. Protein sequence: CASAAQRQGVTE. The CDR3 in full is CASAAQRQGVTEAFF. J is TRBJ1-1 and V is TRBV7-3; 9 positions match TRBD1. The read terminates 3 residues ahead of where the CDR3 ends, so the germline J gene completes it. Germline V CDR1 and CDR2: SGHTA, FQGTGA. This CDR3 is 15 amino acids long. With V trimmed by 11 bases and J by 4 bases, 14 bases remained unmatched.

This clone came up many times. The DNA ends 3 residues before the CDR3 does, and the rest of the CDR3 is filled in from the germline J gene. The chain has TRBV5-1 and TRBJ1-5; D gene ambiguous. The V end was cut by 2 bases, the J end by 6 bases, with 9 bases between. This CDR3 region has 13 residues. The germline V gene encodes CDR1 SGHRS and CDR2 YFSETQ. CDR3 bases read: TGCGCCAGCAGCTTAGTTATCGGTCAGCCC. Amino acid sequence: CASSLVIGQP. The entire CDR3 reads CASSLVIGQPQHF.

This clone was counted many times. The read stops 3 residues short of the end of the CDR3; the missing end is completed from the germline J gene. The genes are TRBV27 and TRBJ2-7; the match to TRBD1 covers 8 bases. The junction had 3 bases not matched to a gene; V was cut back by 4 bases and J by 4 bases. The CDR3 is 13 residues long. Germline V gene data show CDR1 as MNHEY and CDR2 as SMNVEV (reference sequence). This CDR3 reads CASSWTGRYEQYF. The DNA read from the CDR3 is TGTGCCAGCAGTTGGACAGGGCGATACGAG.

This clone came up many times. The read ends 3 residues before the CDR3 terminus; that terminus is restored from the germline J gene. This chain uses TRBV5-1 with TRBJ2-4, with 8 bases matching TRBD2. Losses at the gene ends were 2 bases for V and 0 bases for J; bases not matched to a gene: 7. CDR1 and CDR2 from the germline V gene are SGHRS and YFSETQ. CDR3 length: 17 amino acids. CDR3 bases read: TGCGCCAGCAGCTTACTGACTAGCGATATAGCCAAAAACATT. It yields the protein CASSLLTSDIAKNI. The entire CDR3 protein reads CASSLLTSDIAKNIQYF.

This clone came up many times. The sequence runs out 3 residues before the end of the CDR3; the remainder is reconstructed from the germline J gene. The J gene is TRBJ2-3, the V gene TRBV12-3 or TRBV12-4; 9 nucleotides align to TRBD2. The CDR3 totals 16 residues. J was trimmed by 7 bases and V by 5 bases; bases with no gene match: 13. CDR3 bases read: TGTGCCAGCAGTCGCGGATTAGCGGGAGCCCTGAATACG. It yields the protein CASSRGLAGALNT. The full CDR3 sequence reads CASSRGLAGALNTQYF.

This clone was counted ten times or more. CDR3 DNA (partial): TGCAGTGCTAATCGGGCAGGACTAGCCTACGAG. Residues: CSANRAGLAYE. The entire CDR3 is CSANRAGLAYEQYF. The chain joins TRBV20-1 to TRBJ2-7, with 7 bases fitting TRBD2. The read ends 3 residues shy of where the CDR3 ends; the end is completed using the germline J gene. The CDR3 is 14 amino acids. CDR1 DFQATT and CDR2 SNEGSKA come from the germline V gene (reference sequence). Trimming cost V 4 bases and J 2 bases; bases outside gene matches: 8.

Many counts were recorded for this clone. The part of the CDR3 DNA that was read is TGCAGCGTCAATGGGGGGTTAGAA. It is translated as CSVNGGLE. The whole CDR3 region reads CSVNGGLEAFF. The chain is built from TRBV29-1 and TRBJ1-1, with D tentatively TRBD1 (5 bases). With the read ending 3 residues before the CDR3 end, the germline J gene is used to fill in that end. CDR3 length: 11 amino acids. Germline values: CDR1 SQVTM, CDR2 ANQGSEA.

In its sample, this clone was seen many times. The covered CDR3 bases are TGTGCCAGCAGCCCCCCCCGGGGGACGATCTATGGC. It is translated as CASSPPRGTIYG. The entire CDR3 protein reads CASSPPRGTIYGYTF. The chain employs TRBV3-1 (or the pseudogene TRBV3-2) and TRBJ1-2, with TRBD1 as a possible D gene (5 bases). The read stops 3 residues short of the end of the CDR3; the missing end is completed from the germline J gene. The germline CDR1 and CDR2 sequences are LGHDT and YNNKEL (reference sequence). Trimming cost V 4 bases and J 4 bases, with 16 bases left between them. The CDR3 contains 15 residues.

Many counts were recorded for this clone. The read terminates 3 residues before the CDR3 end, so the remaining end is supplied by the germline J gene. The chain employs TRBV7-9 and TRBJ2-3, with D unresolved. There are 14 residues in the CDR3. V was clipped by 5 bases and J by 1 base, with 10 bases between them. Per the germline V gene, CDR1 is SEHNR and CDR2 is FQNEAQ (reference sequence). The CDR3 bases that were read are TGTGCCAGCAGCCCCCTCTACGGCACAGATACG. Translating gives CASSPLYGTDT. The whole CDR3 reads CASSPLYGTDTQYF.

This clone was detected many times. The read terminates 3 residues ahead of where the CDR3 ends, so the germline J gene completes it. This rearrangement joins TRBV20-1 to TRBJ2-7; D might be TRBD1 (6 bases). The V end lost 6 bases, the J end lost 5 bases, and 11 bases lay between the germline ends. Per the germline V gene, CDR1 is DFQATT and CDR2 is SNEGSKA (reference sequence). This CDR3 region has 11 residues. CDR3 loop: CSAQGRNEQYF. The part of the CDR3 DNA that was read is TGCAGTGCGCAGGGGCGGAACGAG.

The table lists this clone with many counts. The read is 3 residues too short to cover the CDR3 end, so that end is filled in from the germline J gene. The genes are TRBV7-9 and TRBJ2-2; D unclear. The CDR3 extends over 12 amino acids. CDR1 is SEHNR and CDR2 is FQNEAQ in the germline V gene (reference sequence). Trimming removed 3 bases from V and 5 bases from J, with 4 bases in between. The part of the CDR3 DNA that was read is TGTGCCAGCAGCTTCAGGACCGGGGAG. This encodes CASSFRTGE. In full, the CDR3 is CASSFRTGELFF.

Ten or more counts support this clone. Read coverage stops 3 residues before the CDR3 terminus; the germline J gene supplies the remainder. This chain connects TRBV7-8 to TRBJ2-5; D is perhaps TRBD2 (5 bases). V gave up 3 bases and J gave up 2 bases, with 22 bases separating them. The CDR3 loop spans 18 amino acids. The germline V gene has CDR1 SGHVS and CDR2 FQNEAQ. The CDR3 bases that were read are TGTGCCAGCAGCTTCCGACCAGCCAAGGACTTCCGACAAGAGACC. It specifies CASSFRPAKDFRQET. The entire CDR3 reads CASSFRPAKDFRQETQYF.

This clone came up many times. The read finishes 3 residues shy of the CDR3 end, and the germline J gene is used to complete it. This rearrangement joins TRBV18 to TRBJ2-7; perhaps TRBD1 as D (6 bases). The V and J ends lost 6 bases and 4 bases respectively, with 16 bases between them. Looked up from germline, CDR1 is KGHSH and CDR2 is LQKENI. CDR3 size: 14 residues. CDR3: CASSAGTSAYEQYF. The covered CDR3 bases are TGTGCCAGCTCGGCCGGGACAAGTGCGTACGAG. Supplemented by reference TRBV18 and TRBJ2-7, the full variable domain reads NAGVMQNPRHLVRRRGQEARLRCSPMKGHSHVYWYRQLPEEGLKFMVYLQKENIIDESGMPKERFSAEFPKEGPSILRIQQVVRGDSAAYFCASSAGTSAYEQYFGPGTRLTVT.

This clone was counted ten times or more. From the germline J gene comes the end of the CDR3, since the read stops 3 residues before it. The chain recombines TRBV7-9 with TRBJ2-1; TRBD1 matches 7 bases. The V segment lost 7 bases and the J segment 2 bases; nucleotides outside the gene matches: 8. Germline-derived CDR1 and CDR2 are SEHNR and FQNEAQ (reference sequence). CDR3 length: 15 residues. The part of the CDR3 DNA that was read is TGTGCCAGCATCCCCGACAGGGACACCTACAATGAG. Amino acid sequence: CASIPDRDTYNE. The complete CDR3 sequence is CASIPDRDTYNEQFF.

The table lists this clone with many counts. The read terminates 3 residues ahead of where the CDR3 ends, so the germline J gene completes it. This chain connects TRBV4-2 to TRBJ2-1; TRBD2 might be the D (6 bases). V was shortened by 0 bases and J by 7 bases, with 19 bases between the two germline ends. Germline CDR1 reads LGHNA; CDR2 reads YNFKEQ. This CDR3 is 17 amino acids long. The part of the CDR3 DNA that was read is TGTGCCAGCAGCCAAGACTGGGCCGAAGGGAGCGGGAATGAG. Residues: CASSQDWAEGSGNE. The full-length CDR3 reads as CASSQDWAEGSGNEQFF.

This clone was counted ten times or more. The read halts 3 residues ahead of the CDR3 end, with the missing end drawn from the germline J gene. The chain has TRBV19 and TRBJ2-2, with TRBD1 matching 9 bases. The CDR3 extends over 15 amino acids. The germline V gene encodes CDR1 LNHDA and CDR2 SQIVND (reference sequence). V gave up 4 bases and J gave up 1 base; unmatched junction bases: 1. This chain's CDR3 is CASSTGQGNTGELFF. The CDR3 DNA, read in part, is TGTGCCAGTAGTACGGGACAGGGGAACACCGGGGAG.

Ten or more counts support this clone. The read is 3 residues too short to cover the CDR3 end, so that end is filled in from the germline J gene. V usage is TRBV7-9 and J usage is TRBJ1-1; TRBD1 matches at 7 bases. This CDR3 contains 13 residues. Germline CDR1 and CDR2: SEHNR and FQNEAQ (reference sequence). The CDR3 bases that were read are TGTGCCAGCAGAGGTACAGGGGAAACCGAA. It translates to CASRGTGETE. The entire CDR3 protein is CASRGTGETEAFF.

Sample share makes this clone medium-sized. The read stops 3 residues short of the end of the CDR3; the missing end is completed from the germline J gene. The gene calls are TRBV10-3 and TRBJ2-1; TRBD2 matches 14 bases. With V trimmed by 8 bases and J by 8 bases, 11 bases remained unmatched. Germline CDR1 ENHRY, CDR2 SYGVKD. The CDR3 loop spans 16 amino acids. CDR3 DNA, as far as it was read: TGTGCCATCCTCCCCGGGACTAGCGGGAGTTCGGATGAG. Protein product: CAILPGTSGSSDE. The full CDR3 reads CAILPGTSGSSDEQFF.

This clone was recorded at least ten times. Read data end 3 residues before the CDR3 end; the end is taken from the germline J gene. The rearrangement uses TRBV7-9 and TRBJ1-4; D remains ambiguous. CDR1 and CDR2 from the germline V gene are SEHNR and FQNEAQ (reference sequence). The V gene lost 5 bases and the J gene lost 6 bases, with 10 bases spanning the gap. The CDR3 spans 13 residues. CDR3 sequence reads: CASSRDTDEKLFF. Incomplete CDR3 DNA: TGTGCCAGCAGCAGAGACACCGATGAAAAA.

This clone was picked up many times. The read ends 3 residues early relative to the CDR3; the germline J gene fills the gap. V usage is TRBV4-1 and J usage is TRBJ2-5; D may be TRBD1 or TRBD2 (5 bases each). The germline V gene encodes CDR1 MGHRA and CDR2 YSYEKL. Trimming stripped 2 bases from V and 3 bases from J, with 22 bases between. The CDR3 extends over 18 amino acids. CDR3 loop: CASSQLVGVRGGKETQYF. CDR3 DNA (partial): TGCGCCAGCAGCCAACTGGTGGGAGTTAGGGGTGGAAAAGAGACC.

At least ten counts were recorded for this clone. The sequence runs out 3 residues before the end of the CDR3; the remainder is reconstructed from the germline J gene. The chain is built from TRBV6-4 and TRBJ2-3; 12 bases fit TRBD2. The J segment lost 2 bases and the V segment lost 6 bases, leaving 3 bases of the junction unmatched. The CDR3 covers 15 residues. Germline V lookup: CDR1 MRHNA, CDR2 SNTAGT. CDR3 DNA, as far as it was read: TGTGCCAGCAGCGCTAGCGGGGGGGCCACAGATACG. It translates to CASSASGGATDT. The full CDR3 is CASSASGGATDTQYF.